Each of the 16 T cell receptor beta chains below was sequenced from the same sample in a study of T cell responses to AZD1222 COVID-19 vaccine (dated by TCRdb to the early 2020s). Library construction relied on the immunoSEQ multiplex PCR assay. Imported from immuneACCESS, the table was reduced by TCRdb to in-frame sequences with V and J called. These copies leave out some clones; in studies compared against another copy, an unresolved V gene accounts for under half, and the cause of the remainder is not known. This sample has approximately 130,000 clones in its table, and under 95% of those were observed once. More than 4.5% of the sample rests with the top ten. According to the study, the label for this sample's time point signals: baseline before first vaccination. Sequenced material: peripheral blood, taken on day 0 of AZD1222 vaccination. The receptors originated from an adult in good health.

The rearrangement links TRBV5-1 to TRBJ1-2; D is unclear. This CDR3 region has 14 residues. The V gene lost 7 bases and the J gene lost 3 bases, with 16 bases spanning the gap. Germline CDR1 is SGHRS and CDR2 is YFSETQ. The CDR3 DNA reads as TGCGCCAGCTCCCGTGAGGGAAACGACTATGGCTACACCTTC. Its protein is CASSREGNDYGYTF.

This clone was seen only once. V gene TRBV2 combines with J gene TRBJ1-5, with 7 bases aligning to TRBD1. The trim removed 7 bases at V and 5 bases at J, leaving 5 bases unmatched. The CDR3 runs 13 residues. From germline, CDR1 is SNHLY and CDR2 FYNNEI. In nucleotides, the CDR3 is TGTGCCAGCAACGGCAGGGGGTATCAGCCCCAGCATTTT. Translating it yields CASNGRGYQPQHF.

The CDR3 bases are TGTGCCAGCAGCGCCCGACTAGCTGCTCCCGAGAATGAGCAGTTCTTC. As protein: CASSARLAAPENEQFF. The gene calls are TRBV11-3 and TRBJ2-1, with 7 bases fitting TRBD2. V shed 5 bases and J 7 bases; nucleotides not matched to a gene: 14. The CDR3 sequence is 16 residues long. Germline V lookup: CDR1 SGHNT, CDR2 YENEEA.

The chain combines TRBV5-6 with TRBJ2-7; 14 nucleotides agree with TRBD2. CDR3 length: 16 residues. CDR1 SGHDT and CDR2 YYEEEE come from the germline V gene. V lost 3 bases to trimming and J lost 5 bases; unmatched junction nucleotides: 7. The CDR3 sequence: CASSWRGGLAGDEQYF. The DNA of the CDR3 is TGTGCCAGCAGCTGGCGGGGGGGACTAGCGGGAGACGAGCAGTACTTC. The complete variable domain, with remaining parts taken from reference TRBV5-6 and TRBJ2-7, reads DAGVTQSPTHLIKTRGQQVTLRCSPKSGHDTVSWYQQALGQGPQFIFQYYEEEERQRGNFPDRFSGHQFPNYSSELNVNALLLGDSALYLCASSWRGGLAGDEQYFGPGTRLTVT.

This clone appeared once. The genes are TRBV29-1 and TRBJ2-1; 12 positions match TRBD2. This CDR3 spans 16 amino acids. The trim removed 3 bases at V and 4 bases at J, leaving 7 bases unmatched. The germline gives CDR1 SQVTM, CDR2 ANQGSEA. CDR3 sequence reads: CSVDGLAGTTYNEQFF. CDR3 in DNA: TGCAGCGTTGACGGACTAGCGGGGACAACGTACAATGAGCAGTTCTTC.

This clone was seen more than once but under ten times. The rearrangement uses TRBV19 and TRBJ1-1; possibly TRBD1 for D (6 bases). Germline values: CDR1 LNHDA, CDR2 SQIVND (reference sequence). This CDR3 spans 19 amino acids. Trimming removed 0 bases at V and 6 bases at J, with 26 bases between. CDR3 amino acids: CASSIDRQVSAVSSAEAFF. The DNA for the CDR3 is TGTGCCAGTAGTATAGACAGACAGGTATCGGCTGTTTCGAGCGCTGAAGCTTTCTTT.

The table lists this clone with a count of one. V and J are TRBV6-5 and TRBJ1-3; D unresolved. The CDR3 sequence is 11 residues long. The germline V gene encodes CDR1 MNHEY and CDR2 SVGAGI. The V end was cut by 8 bases, the J end by 2 bases, with 4 bases between. The CDR3 is CASQAGNTIYF. The CDR3 nucleotides read TGTGCCAGCCAGGCTGGAAACACCATATATTTT.

The V and J genes are TRBV6-5 and TRBJ1-2; 7 positions agree with TRBD1. CDR3 length: 13 residues. V shed 4 bases and J 7 bases; nucleotides not matched to a gene: 6. Germline loops: CDR1 MNHEY, CDR2 SVGAGI. CDR3 coding DNA: TGTGCCAGCAGTTTAGGGACAGTAGCTGGCTACACCTTC. Translated, it gives CASSLGTVAGYTF.

This chain uses TRBV5-1 with TRBJ1-1; 7 bases line up with TRBD1. The CDR3 covers 13 residues. Germline lookup yields CDR1 SGHRS and CDR2 YFSETQ. Trimming removed 1 base from V and 3 bases from J; junction bases left unmatched: 0. CDR3 sequence (DNA): TGCGCCAGCAGCTTGACAGGGGACACTGAAGCTTTCTTT. This encodes CASSLTGDTEAFF.

The V call is TRBV28, the J call TRBJ2-7; 7 bases line up with TRBD2. This CDR3 region has 15 residues. Trimming took 3 bases from V and 2 from J; bases not matched to a gene: 7. CDR1 is MDHEN, CDR2 SYDVKM, per germline. The CDR3 DNA follows: TGTGCCAGCAGTTTGGGCGGGAGTAAGCCCTACGAGCAGTACTTC. Its translation: CASSLGGSKPYEQYF.

This clone was detected only once. The chain links TRBV7-9 to TRBJ2-1; D remains unclear. Trimming shortened V by 5 bases and J by 7 bases, and 3 bases separated the two germline ends. The CDR3 spans 10 residues. Germline V gene sequence: CDR1 SEHNR, CDR2 FQNEAQ (reference sequence). The CDR3 spells CASSGNEQFF. CDR3 nucleotide sequence: TGTGCCAGCAGCGGAAATGAGCAGTTCTTC.

The chain is built from TRBV5-5 and TRBJ1-2; D not resolved. CDR3 length: 15 amino acids. V was cut by 0 bases and J by 1 base, with 10 bases left in between. Per germline, CDR1 SGHKS and CDR2 YYEKEE (reference sequence). The CDR3 reads CASSLEGRVNYGYTF. DNA of the CDR3: TGTGCCAGCAGCTTGGAGGGTCGGGTTAACTATGGCTACACCTTC.

The V and J genes are TRBV18 and TRBJ2-7; TRBD1 is a possible D gene (8 bases). The CDR3 length is 13 residues. CDR1 is KGHSH and CDR2 is LQKENI in the germline V gene. V gave up 8 bases and J gave up 3 bases, with 14 bases separating them. The CDR3 region is CASTNRGGYEQYF. CDR3 nucleotides: TGTGCCAGCACCAACAGGGGGGGCTACGAGCAGTACTTC.

The chain carries TRBV12-5 and TRBJ2-2; the D gene is possibly TRBD2 (5 bases). Deletions cut 1 base from V and 7 bases from J, with 10 bases between. CDR1 is LGHNT, CDR2 FRNRAP, per germline. This CDR3 is 14 amino acids long. This CDR3 is CASGLESSSGELFF. The CDR3 DNA is TGTGCTAGTGGTTTGGAGTCTAGCAGCGGGGAGCTGTTTTTT. Drawing the rest from reference TRBV12-5 and TRBJ2-2, the complete variable domain is DARVTQTPRHKVTEMGQEVTMRCQPILGHNTVFWYRQTMMQGLELLAYFRNRAPLDDSGMPKDRFSAEMPDATLATLKIQPSEPRDSAVYFCASGLESSSGELFFGEGSRLTVL.

The chain carries TRBV7-3 and TRBJ2-5; unclear D gene. The CDR3 length is 14 residues. Germline CDR1 is SGHTA and CDR2 is FQGTGA. Trimming shortened V by 3 bases and J by 1 base, and 9 bases separated the two germline ends. CDR3 nucleotide sequence: TGTGCCAGCAGCTTGTCGGGCTTCCAAGAGACCCAGTACTTC. Amino acids: CASSLSGFQETQYF.

This rearrangement joins TRBV2 to TRBJ1-5; unclear D gene. The germline V gene has CDR1 SNHLY and CDR2 FYNNEI. The CDR3 covers 14 residues. V lost 3 bases, J lost 7 bases, and 13 bases lay in between. The CDR3 here is CASSEFRVEQPQHF. The CDR3 coding sequence is TGTGCCAGCAGTGAGTTCCGGGTTGAGCAGCCCCAGCATTTT.